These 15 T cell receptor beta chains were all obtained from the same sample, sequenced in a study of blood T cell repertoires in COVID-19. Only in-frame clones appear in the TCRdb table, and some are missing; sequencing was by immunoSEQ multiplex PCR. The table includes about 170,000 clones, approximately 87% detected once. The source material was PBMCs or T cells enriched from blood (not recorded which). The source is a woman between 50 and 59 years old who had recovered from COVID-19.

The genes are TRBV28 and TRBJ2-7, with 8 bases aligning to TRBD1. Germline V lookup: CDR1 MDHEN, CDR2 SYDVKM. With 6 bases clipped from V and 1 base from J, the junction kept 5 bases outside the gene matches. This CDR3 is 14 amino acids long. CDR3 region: CASSRTGRSYEQYV. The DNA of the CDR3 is TGTGCCAGCAGCCGGACAGGGAGATCCTACGAGCAGTACGTC.

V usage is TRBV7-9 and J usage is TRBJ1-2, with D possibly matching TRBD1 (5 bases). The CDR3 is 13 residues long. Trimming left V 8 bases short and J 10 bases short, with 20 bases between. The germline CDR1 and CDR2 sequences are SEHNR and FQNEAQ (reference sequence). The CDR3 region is CASDLSRERFYTF. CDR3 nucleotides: TGTGCCAGCGATCTGAGCAGGGAAAGATTCTACACCTTC.

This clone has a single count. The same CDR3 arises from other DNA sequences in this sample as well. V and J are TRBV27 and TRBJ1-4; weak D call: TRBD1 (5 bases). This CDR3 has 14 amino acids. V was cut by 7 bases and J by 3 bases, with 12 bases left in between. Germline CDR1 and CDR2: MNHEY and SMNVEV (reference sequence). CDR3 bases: TGTGCCAGCACAGGCGGGGGTTCTAATGAAAAACTGTTTTTT. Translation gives CASTGGGSNEKLFF.

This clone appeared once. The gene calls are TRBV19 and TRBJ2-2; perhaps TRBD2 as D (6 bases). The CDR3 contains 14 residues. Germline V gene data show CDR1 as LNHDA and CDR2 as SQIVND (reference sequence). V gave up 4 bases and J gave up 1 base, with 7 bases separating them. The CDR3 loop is CASSNGRNTGELFF. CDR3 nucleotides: TGTGCCAGTAGTAACGGGAGGAACACCGGGGAGCTGTTTTTT.

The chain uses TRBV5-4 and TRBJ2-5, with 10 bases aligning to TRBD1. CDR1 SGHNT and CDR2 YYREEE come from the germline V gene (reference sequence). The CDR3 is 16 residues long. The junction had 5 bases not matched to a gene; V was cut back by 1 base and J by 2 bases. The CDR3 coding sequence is TGTGCCAGCAGCTTGAGAGACAGGGGGCCTCAAGAGACCCAGTACTTC. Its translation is CASSLRDRGPQETQYF.

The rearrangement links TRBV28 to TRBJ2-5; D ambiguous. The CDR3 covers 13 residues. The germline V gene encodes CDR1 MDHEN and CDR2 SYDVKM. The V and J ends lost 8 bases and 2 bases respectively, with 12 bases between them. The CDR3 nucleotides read TGTGCCAGCGCGCGAAAATTTCAAGAGACCCAGTACTTC. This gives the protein CASARKFQETQYF.

This chain's CDR3 is CASSLGQGNIQYF. CDR3 DNA: TGTGCCAGCAGCCTGGGACAGGGAAACATTCAGTACTTC. The V and J genes are TRBV11-2 and TRBJ2-4, with 9 bases fitting TRBD1. With V trimmed by 5 bases and J by 6 bases, 2 bases remained unmatched. Germline V gives CDR1 SGHAT, CDR2 FQNNGV. This CDR3 spans 13 amino acids. Filled out from reference TRBV11-2 and TRBJ2-4, the complete variable domain reads EAGVAQSPRYKIIEKRQSVAFWCNPISGHATLYWYQQILGQGPKLLIQFQNNGVVDDSQLPKDRFSAERLKGVDSTLKIQPAKLEDSAVYLCASSLGQGNIQYFGAGTRLSVL.

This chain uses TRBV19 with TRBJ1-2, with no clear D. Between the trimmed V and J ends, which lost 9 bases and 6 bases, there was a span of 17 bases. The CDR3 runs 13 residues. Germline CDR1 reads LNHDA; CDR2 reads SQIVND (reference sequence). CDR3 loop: CASNTGVRDGYTF. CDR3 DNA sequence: TGTGCCAGCAACACCGGGGTGAGAGATGGCTACACCTTC.

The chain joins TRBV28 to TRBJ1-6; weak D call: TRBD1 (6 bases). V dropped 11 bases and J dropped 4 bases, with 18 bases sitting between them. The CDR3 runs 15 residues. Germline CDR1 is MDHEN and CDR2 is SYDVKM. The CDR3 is CAGSSGQTYNSPLHF. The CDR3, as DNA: TGTGCCGGATCCAGTGGACAGACTTATAATTCACCCCTCCACTTT. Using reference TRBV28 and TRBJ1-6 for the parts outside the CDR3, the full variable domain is DVKVTQSSRYLVKRTGEKVFLECVQDMDHENMFWYRQDPGLGLRLIYFSYDVKMKEKGDIPEGYSVSREKKERFSLILESASTNQTSMYLCAGSSGQTYNSPLHFGNGTRLTVT.

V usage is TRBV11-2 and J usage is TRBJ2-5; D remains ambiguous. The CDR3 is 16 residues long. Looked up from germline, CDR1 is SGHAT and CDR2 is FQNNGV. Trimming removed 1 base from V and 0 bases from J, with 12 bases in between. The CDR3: CASSLGAARYQETQYF. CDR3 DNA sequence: TGTGCCAGCAGCTTAGGTGCAGCGCGGTACCAAGAGACCCAGTACTTC.

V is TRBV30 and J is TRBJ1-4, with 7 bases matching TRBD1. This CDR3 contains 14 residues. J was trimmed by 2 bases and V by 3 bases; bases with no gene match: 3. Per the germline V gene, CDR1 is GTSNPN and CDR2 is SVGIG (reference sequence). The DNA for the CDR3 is TGTGCCTGGAGGGAGACAGGGACTAATGAAAAACTGTTTTTT. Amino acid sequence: CAWRETGTNEKLFF.

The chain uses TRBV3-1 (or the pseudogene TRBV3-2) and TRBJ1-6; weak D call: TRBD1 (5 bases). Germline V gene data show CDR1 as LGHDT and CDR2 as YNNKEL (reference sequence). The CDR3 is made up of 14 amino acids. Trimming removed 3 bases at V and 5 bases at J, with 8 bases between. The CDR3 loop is CASSQGTHNSPLHF. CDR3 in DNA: TGTGCCAGCAGCCAGGGGACTCATAATTCACCCCTCCACTTT.

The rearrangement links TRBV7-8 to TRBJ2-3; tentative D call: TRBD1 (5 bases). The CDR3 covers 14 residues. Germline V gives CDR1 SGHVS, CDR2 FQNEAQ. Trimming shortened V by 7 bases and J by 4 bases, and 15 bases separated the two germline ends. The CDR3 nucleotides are TGTGCCAGCACCCGTGGGGCGGTTGCAGATACGCAGTATTTT. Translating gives CASTRGAVADTQYF.

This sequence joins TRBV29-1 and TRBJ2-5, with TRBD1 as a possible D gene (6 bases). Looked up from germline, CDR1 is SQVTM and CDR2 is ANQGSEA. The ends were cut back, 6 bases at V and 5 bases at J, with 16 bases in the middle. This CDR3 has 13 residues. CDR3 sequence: CSVGPGVRETQYF. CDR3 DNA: TGCAGCGTAGGACCAGGGGTCAGGGAGACCCAGTACTTC.

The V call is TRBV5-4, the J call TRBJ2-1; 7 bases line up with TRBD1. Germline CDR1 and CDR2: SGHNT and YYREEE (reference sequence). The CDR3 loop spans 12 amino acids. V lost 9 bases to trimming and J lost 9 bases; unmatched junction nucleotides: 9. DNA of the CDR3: TGTGCCAAAGGGGGCAGGGGCGCTGAGCAGTTCTTC. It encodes CAKGGRGAEQFF. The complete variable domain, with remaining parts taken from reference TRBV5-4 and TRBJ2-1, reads ETGVTQSPTHLIKTRGQQVTLRCSSQSGHNTVSWYQQALGQGPQFIFQYYREEENGRGNFPPRFSGLQFPNYSSELNVNALELDDSALYLCAKGGRGAEQFFGPGTRLTVL.